This passage covers 9 T cell receptor beta chains from one sample sequenced in a study of T cells after yellow fever vaccination. TCRdb independently ran MiXCR on the 5' RACE reads; one entry per CDR3 protein. The sample yields approximately 510,000 distinct CDR3 sequences, 20% to 25% seen once. Sample: PBMCs, taken roughly 20 days after the first yellow fever vaccination. The receptors shown here come from a man between 18 and 29 years old who received the YFV17D yellow fever vaccine.

The rearrangement uses TRBV7-8 and TRBJ1-3, with D tentatively TRBD1 (5 bases). Trimming took off 4 bases at V and 8 bases at J, with 15 bases between the two ends. The CDR3 runs 14 residues. Looked up from germline, CDR1 is SGHVS and CDR2 is FQNEAQ. As DNA, the CDR3 is TGTGCCAGCAGCTCGACAGATCTCTCGTACACCATATATTTT. Translating gives CASSSTDLSYTIYF.

This sequence joins TRBV29-1 and TRBJ1-2; 8 bases fit TRBD1. Per the germline V gene, CDR1 is SQVTM and CDR2 is ANQGSEA. V was pared by 3 bases and J by 4 bases, with 13 bases of the junction left unmatched. This CDR3 region has 16 residues. CDR3 nucleotides: TGCAGCGTTGAGCTACACGGACAGGGCTGGACCTATGGCTACACCTTC. This gives the protein CSVELHGQGWTYGYTF.

This clonotype has a handful of counts. The rearrangement links TRBV7-3 to TRBJ2-1; TRBD1 matches at 7 bases. The CDR3 runs to 15 residues. Per germline, CDR1 SGHTA and CDR2 FQGTGA. Losses at the gene ends were 5 bases for V and 4 bases for J; bases not matched to a gene: 8. The CDR3 bases are TGTGCCAGCAGCCCGACCCGACAGGGTTACAATGAGCAGTTCTTC. This encodes CASSPTRQGYNEQFF.

This clonotype was seen a handful of times. The gene calls are TRBV5-1 and TRBJ2-3; 14 bases match TRBD2. Germline CDR1 SGHRS, CDR2 YFSETQ. The CDR3 runs 15 residues. The ends lost 6 bases at V and 5 bases at J; junction bases unmatched: 5. Here the CDR3 DNA reads TGCGCCAGCATCGGACTAGCGGGGGGCGGAGATACGCAGTATTTT. This translates into CASIGLAGGGDTQYF. The full variable domain, rest sourced from reference TRBV5-1 and TRBJ2-3, is KAGVTQTPRYLIKTRGQQVTLSCSPISGHRSVSWYQQTPGQGLQFLFEYFSETQRNKGNFPGRFSGRQFSNSRSEMNVSTLELGDSALYLCASIGLAGGGDTQYFGPGTRLTVL.

The rearrangement joins TRBV5-1 to TRBJ2-5, with 15 bases fitting TRBD2. Germline-derived CDR1 and CDR2 are SGHRS and YFSETQ. This CDR3 has 16 residues. The V gene end was trimmed by 4 bases and the J gene end by 2 bases; junction bases not matched to a gene: 3. The CDR3 region is CASSTGTSGGQETQYF. The DNA for the CDR3 is TGCGCCAGCAGCACTGGGACTAGCGGGGGGCAAGAGACCCAGTACTTC.

V usage is TRBV2 and J usage is TRBJ2-1, with 11 bases matching TRBD2. CDR1 is SNHLY and CDR2 is FYNNEI in the germline V gene. V lost 4 bases and J lost 2; bases outside the gene matches: 10. CDR3 length: 18 amino acids. The CDR3 region has the DNA TGTGCCAGCAGTGCTACTAGCGGGGGTCGCGCACCCTACAATGAGCAGTTCTTC. Translated, it gives CASSATSGGRAPYNEQFF.

CDR3 residues: CASRSDHNSNQPQHF. Written as DNA, the CDR3 is TGTGCCAGCAGAAGCGATCATAATAGCAATCAGCCCCAGCATTTT. The rearrangement uses TRBV2 and TRBJ1-5; the D is unclear. The CDR3 length is 15 residues. The V gene lost 6 bases and the J gene lost 0 bases, with 12 bases spanning the gap. Germline CDR1 SNHLY, CDR2 FYNNEI.

The genes are TRBV9 and TRBJ2-3; 10 bases line up with TRBD1. The CDR3 loop spans 15 amino acids. J was trimmed by 2 bases and V by 5 bases; bases with no gene match: 5. Germline V gene lookup returns CDR1 SGDLS and CDR2 YYNGEE. CDR3 region: CASSPGTGDTDTQYF. The DNA of the CDR3 is TGTGCCAGCAGTCCCGGGACAGGGGACACAGATACGCAGTATTTT.

V gene TRBV30 combines with J gene TRBJ2-7; D may correspond to TRBD1 or TRBD2 (6 bases each). Trimming took 5 bases from V and 4 from J, leaving 18 bases between them. Germline loops: CDR1 GTSNPN, CDR2 SVGIG (reference sequence). The CDR3 is 14 residues long. CDR3 nucleotide sequence: TGTGCCTGGGAGACGCCCACGGGGGCGTACGAGCAGTACTTC. It specifies CAWETPTGAYEQYF.